Listed below are T cell receptor beta chains from one sample, sequenced in a study of shared clonotypes between healthy human individuals. Sequencing was performed with immunoSEQ multiplex PCR; in TCRdb, only in-frame clones are kept and a portion is missing. In the table there are under 600,000 clones, around three quarters of which are singletons. Source material: PBMCs. These receptors were collected from a woman aged 35 to 49 in good health. Some clones in this sample may be carry-over from other donors' samples. The CDR3 runs from the conserved cysteine through the conserved F or W. Fields, in order: V gene, clone size, CDR3 protein. Some rows have no size entry. The others give once, few or many, or a class for an expanded clone.

V gene: TRBV28
clone size: NA
CDR3 protein: CASSFRQVPYEQYF

V gene: TRBV2
clone size: NA
CDR3 protein: CAGGTGGNYEQYF

V gene: TRBV5-1
clone size: NA
CDR3 protein: CASSFSGPRYEQYF

V gene: TRBV7-2
clone size: NA
CDR3 protein: CASSLGQGGEKLFF

V gene: TRBV28
clone size: NA
CDR3 protein: CASNSPSGTDEQFF

V gene: TRBV11-2
clone size: NA
CDR3 protein: CASSRTKETQYF

V gene: TRBV7-8
clone size: NA
CDR3 protein: CASSLRQTSGKDEQYF

V gene: TRBV30
clone size: NA
CDR3 protein: CAWSGGSGRLEETQYF

V gene: TRBV4-3
clone size: NA
CDR3 protein: CASSQALFYLGAEAFF

V gene: TRBV7-9
clone size: few
CDR3 protein: CASSLLRGYQETQYF

V gene: TRBV9
clone size: few
CDR3 protein: CASSVAGSQETQYF

V gene: TRBV25-1
clone size: NA
CDR3 protein: CASSKLAGGLNTQYF

V gene: TRBV5-8
clone size: NA
CDR3 protein: CASSDRARGNTIYF

V gene: TRBV9
clone size: NA
CDR3 protein: CASSVLYSGELFF

V gene: TRBV7-2
clone size: NA
CDR3 protein: CASSLARTSGSYEQYF

V gene: TRBV27
clone size: few
CDR3 protein: CASSFQGPGTEAFF

V gene: TRBV5-4
clone size: NA
CDR3 protein: CASGQGTDTQYF

V gene: TRBV4-3
clone size: NA
CDR3 protein: CASSQDTSGRAIDTQYF

V gene: TRBV28
clone size: once
CDR3 protein: CASRMGSTGELFF

V gene: TRBV5-1
clone size: few
CDR3 protein: CASSPNLYGYTF

V gene: TRBV9
clone size: NA
CDR3 protein: CASSAGGREVQFF

V gene: TRBV2
clone size: few
CDR3 protein: CASSPQREVYNEQFF

V gene: TRBV7-9
clone size: NA
CDR3 protein: CASSLSSDREQYF

V gene: TRBV7-2
clone size: NA
CDR3 protein: CASSLGASASSYEQYF

V gene: TRBV28
clone size: NA
CDR3 protein: CATRTGGVGGYTF